This T cell receptor beta chain is from a study of blood T cell repertoires in COVID-19. Sequenced by immunoSEQ multiplex PCR; TCRdb stores in-frame clones only, minus some. The data hold more than 250,000 clones, with approximately 92% observed a single time. Germline trimming cut 0 bases from V and 4 bases from J; bases unmatched to any gene: 2. CDR1 and CDR2 (germline): LGHNA, YSLEER. CDR3 length equals 14 residues. The sequencing sample was made of PBMCs or T cells enriched from blood (not recorded which). The sequence came from a woman under 40 who had recovered from COVID-19. The J gene is TRBJ1-2, the V gene TRBV4-3; TRBD1 agrees at 7 bases. The CDR3 here is CASSQDRDSYGYTF. In nucleotides, the CDR3 is TGCGCCAGCAGCCAAGATCGGGACAGCTATGGCTACACCTTC.